This T cell receptor beta chain came from a study of PD-1 blockade in classical Hodgkin lymphoma. All patients experienced relapse after autologous stem cell transplantation, and brentuximab vedotin exposure was variable. Classifying best responses yielded complete response, partial response or progressive disease. In the case of this clone: Its antigen is as yet unknown.

Findings and caveats of the study: By cycle point C4D1, TCR diversity had risen significantly in CD4+ cells (but not CD8+ cells). Before treatment, TCR diversity in newly diagnosed patients was reportedly lower than in healthy donors. Complete responders started with a diversity level that resembled newly diagnosed patients at baseline.

Assay: immunoSEQ multiplex PCR; the TCRdb copy retains only in-frame clones and omits some. Among 75,000 to 100,000 clones listed, about four fifths were seen once. With 0 bases clipped from V and 6 bases from J, the junction kept 15 bases outside the gene matches. Germline values: CDR1 LNHDA, CDR2 SQIVND (reference sequence). This CDR3 is built from 19 residues. The chain is built from TRBV19 and TRBJ1-5, with 9 nucleotides matching TRBD1. This material consisted of peripheral blood mononuclear cells (PBMCs), taken before the second cycle of nivolumab. This receptor was obtained from a human donor with classical Hodgkin lymphoma. The CDR3: CASSIDPRPGQGGGQPQHF. The CDR3 bases are TGTGCCAGTAGTATAGACCCACGGCCGGGACAGGGAGGAGGTCAGCCCCAGCATTTT.